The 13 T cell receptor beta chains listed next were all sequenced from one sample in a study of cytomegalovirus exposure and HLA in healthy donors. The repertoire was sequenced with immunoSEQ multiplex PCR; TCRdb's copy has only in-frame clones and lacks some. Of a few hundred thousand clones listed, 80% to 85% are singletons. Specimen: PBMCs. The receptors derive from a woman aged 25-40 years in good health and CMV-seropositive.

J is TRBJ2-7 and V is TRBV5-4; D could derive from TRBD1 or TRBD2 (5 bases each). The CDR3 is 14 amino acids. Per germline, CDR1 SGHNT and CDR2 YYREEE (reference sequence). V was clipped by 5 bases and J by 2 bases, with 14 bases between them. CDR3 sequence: CASRPGTATYEQYF. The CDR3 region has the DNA TGTGCCAGCAGACCCGGGACGGCAACCTACGAGCAGTACTTC.

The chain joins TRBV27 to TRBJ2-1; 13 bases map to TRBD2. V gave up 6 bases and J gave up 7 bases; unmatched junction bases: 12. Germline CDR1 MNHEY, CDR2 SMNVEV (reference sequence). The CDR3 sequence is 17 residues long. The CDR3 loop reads CASSPLGTSGIYNEQFF. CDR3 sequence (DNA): TGTGCCAGCAGCCCTCTGGGGACTAGCGGGATCTATAATGAGCAGTTCTTC.

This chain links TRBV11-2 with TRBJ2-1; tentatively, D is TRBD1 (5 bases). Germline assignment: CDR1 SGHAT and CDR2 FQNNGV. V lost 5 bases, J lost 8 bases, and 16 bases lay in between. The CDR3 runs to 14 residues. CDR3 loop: CASSNYGALDEQFF. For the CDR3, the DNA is TGTGCCAGCAGCAATTATGGGGCCCTCGATGAGCAGTTCTTC.

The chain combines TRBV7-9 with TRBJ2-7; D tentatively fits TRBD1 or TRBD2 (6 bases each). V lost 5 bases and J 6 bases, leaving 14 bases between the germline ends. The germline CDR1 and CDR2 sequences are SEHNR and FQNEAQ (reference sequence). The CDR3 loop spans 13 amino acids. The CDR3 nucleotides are TGTGCCAGCAGCCCCCATAAGGGGGGCGAGCAGTACTTC. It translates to CASSPHKGGEQYF.

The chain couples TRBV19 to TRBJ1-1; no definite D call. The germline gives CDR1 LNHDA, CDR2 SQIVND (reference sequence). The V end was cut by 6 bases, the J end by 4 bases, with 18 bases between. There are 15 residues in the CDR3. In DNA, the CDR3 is TGTGCCAGTAGAAGGGAAGGATCCCCTGGCACTGAAGCTTTCTTT. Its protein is CASRREGSPGTEAFF.

The DNA of the CDR3 is TGTGCCAGCAGCTTACAGGGAACCTACGAGCAGTACTTC. It is translated as CASSLQGTYEQYF. This chain connects TRBV7-9 to TRBJ2-7; possibly TRBD1 for D (5 bases). Trimming stripped 2 bases from V and 2 bases from J, with 7 bases between. The CDR3 loop spans 13 amino acids. CDR1 is SEHNR, CDR2 FQNEAQ, per germline (reference sequence).

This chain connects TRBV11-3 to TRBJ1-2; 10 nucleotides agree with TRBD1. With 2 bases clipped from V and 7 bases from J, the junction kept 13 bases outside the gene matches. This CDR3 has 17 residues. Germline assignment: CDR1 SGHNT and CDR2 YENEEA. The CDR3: CASSLWGFRDRGSGYTF. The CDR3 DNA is TGTGCCAGCAGCTTATGGGGTTTTCGGGACAGGGGAAGTGGCTACACCTTC.

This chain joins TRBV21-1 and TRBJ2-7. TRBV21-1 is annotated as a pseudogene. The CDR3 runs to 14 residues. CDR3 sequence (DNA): TGTGCCAGCAGCATAGTGTGGGGGATCAACGAGCAGTACTTC. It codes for CASSIVWGINEQYF.

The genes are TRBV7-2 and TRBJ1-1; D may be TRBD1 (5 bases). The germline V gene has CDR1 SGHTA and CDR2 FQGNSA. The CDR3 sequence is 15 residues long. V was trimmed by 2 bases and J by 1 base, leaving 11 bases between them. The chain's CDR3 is CASSLTGQGNTEAFF. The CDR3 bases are TGTGCCAGCAGCTTAACGGGCCAGGGGAACACTGAAGCTTTCTTT.

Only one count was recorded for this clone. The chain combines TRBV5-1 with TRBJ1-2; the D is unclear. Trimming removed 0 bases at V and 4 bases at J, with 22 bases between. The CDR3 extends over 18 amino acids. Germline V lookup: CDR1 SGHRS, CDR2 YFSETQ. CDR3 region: CASSLGPVTGAKGYGYTF. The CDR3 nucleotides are TGCGCCAGCAGCTTGGGGCCAGTCACGGGAGCAAAGGGCTATGGCTACACCTTC.

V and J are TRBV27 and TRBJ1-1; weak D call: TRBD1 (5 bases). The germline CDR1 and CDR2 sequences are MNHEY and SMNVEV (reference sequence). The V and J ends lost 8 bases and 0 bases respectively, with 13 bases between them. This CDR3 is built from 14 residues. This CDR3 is CASLPLGVNTEAFF. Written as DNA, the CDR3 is TGTGCCAGCCTCCCCTTGGGGGTGAACACTGAAGCTTTCTTT.

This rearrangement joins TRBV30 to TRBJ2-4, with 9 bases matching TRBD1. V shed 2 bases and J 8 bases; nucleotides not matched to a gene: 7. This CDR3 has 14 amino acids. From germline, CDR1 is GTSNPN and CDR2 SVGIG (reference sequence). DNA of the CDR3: TGTGCCTGGAGTTCGACAGGGGGAAGGGACATTCAGTACTTC. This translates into CAWSSTGGRDIQYF.

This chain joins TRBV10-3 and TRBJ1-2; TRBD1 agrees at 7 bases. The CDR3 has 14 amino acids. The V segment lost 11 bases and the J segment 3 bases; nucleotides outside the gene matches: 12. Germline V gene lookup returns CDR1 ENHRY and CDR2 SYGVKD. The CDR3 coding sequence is TGTGCCTCCCGGGACAGTGAGACATACTATGGCTACACCTTC. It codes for CASRDSETYYGYTF.